This entry features one TCR beta chain sequence. Its binding antigen is unknown. Germline and junction disagree at one end, which may indicate a read error. TCRbeta CDR3 regions were amplified from genomic DNA by means of the immunoSEQ Assay, a bias-controlled multiplex PCR. From the authors' description of their analysis: The number of nucleated cells in each sample was estimated from the amplification of reference gene primers within the assay. To quantify the absolute abundance of each unique TCRbeta CDR3 rearrangement, sequence reads were collapsed and filtered. For each sample, productive Simpson clonality was calculated as the square root of Simpson's diversity index across productive rearrangements. This immuneACCESS table, as held by TCRdb, lists in-frame sequences with V and J called but not all clones. Of the missing ones, under half trace to an unresolved V gene in checked studies; the others have no known cause. V and J calls and clone size are given by that table; D and trimming were obtained from the DNA. This sample has under 500,000 clones in its table, and more than 85% of those were observed once. Clones ranked in the top ten supply about 4.5% of the sample.

The sample originates from a study of blood T cell repertoires in COVID-19 (dated by TCRdb to about 2020). For the study in its entirety: Samples from collaborators originated in the United States, Italy and Spain and spanned both the acute and convalescent phases of COVID-19. Where HLA class I and class II types were available, the types were taken from metadata supplied by the sample provider, not from assay-based typing. The repertoires were released in a freely available public database meant as a resource for research on the immune response to SARS-CoV-2. The dataset comprised deeply sampled blood TCRbeta repertoires from subjects exposed to, actively infected with, or recovered from COVID-19. The samples were drawn from two sources: the first 160 participants of the ongoing ImmuneRACE study, and over 950 subjects contributed by 6 global collaborators. The material from the prospective study consisted of cDNA or gDNA derived from T cells, B-cell-depleted T cells, or PBMCs. Nearly every sample came with metadata listing a de-identified subject ID, COVID-19 status, age in years and sex.

General findings and caveats noted by the study authors: The amount of clinical and demographic metadata varied by source and participant and was provided uncurated.

Whole blood was collected in K2EDTA tubes by collaborating institutions according to the institutions' own protocols. For TCRbeta analysis, collaborators shipped samples in one of three forms: frozen whole blood, isolated PBMCs, or DNA extracted from either of those sample types. Taken from cysteine to phenylalanine, the CDR3 has 14 residues. Only CDR3 DNA is held: 42 bases, read in frame from base 1. As encoded in the germline V gene, CDR1 is MNHEY while CDR2 is SVGAGI. This TCR was sampled from a woman under 40 with acute or convalescent COVID-19. This chain joins TRBV6-5 to TRBJ1-2, with 8 central nucleotides matching TRBD1. Material: peripheral blood. The CDR3 region reads CVSSLTRTGYGYTF. The sequenced DNA is TGTGTCAGCAGCTTGACAAGGACAGGGTACGGCTACACCTTC.